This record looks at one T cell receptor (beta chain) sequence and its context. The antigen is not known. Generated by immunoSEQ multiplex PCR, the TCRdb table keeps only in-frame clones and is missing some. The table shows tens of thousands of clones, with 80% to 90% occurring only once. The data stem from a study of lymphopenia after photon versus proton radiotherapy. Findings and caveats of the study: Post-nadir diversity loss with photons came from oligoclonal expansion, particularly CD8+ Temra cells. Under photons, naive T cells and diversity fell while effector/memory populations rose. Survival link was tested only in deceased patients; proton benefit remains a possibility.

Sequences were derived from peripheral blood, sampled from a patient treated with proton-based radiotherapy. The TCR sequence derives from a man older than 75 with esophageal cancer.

The CDR3: CASSVTGTNNEQFF. The CDR3 nucleotides are TGTGCCAGCAGCGTAACCGGGACTAACAATGAGCAGTTCTTC. The V and J genes are TRBV7-2 and TRBJ2-1; 7 nucleotides match TRBD2. The CDR3 consists of 14 residues. Germline CDR1 SGHTA, CDR2 FQGNSA. Trimming removed 5 bases from V and 5 bases from J; junction bases left unmatched: 6.